This T cell receptor (beta chain) was obtained from a study of blood T cell repertoires in COVID-19. Study at large: From T cells, B-cell-depleted T cells, or PBMCs came the material, which was cDNA or gDNA.

CDR1 DFQATT and CDR2 SNEGSKA come from the germline V gene (reference sequence). Trimming stripped 3 bases from V and 1 base from J, with 13 bases between. This CDR3 comprises 14 residues. Libraries were prepared by immunoSEQ multiplex PCR; TCRdb keeps only in-frame clonotypes and omits some of them. The table lists about 100,000 clones, over 90% of them singletons. The sequencing input was peripheral blood. This chain joins TRBV20-1 and TRBJ2-7; D is perhaps TRBD2 (6 bases). The TCR sequence derives from a man in his 60s with acute or convalescent COVID-19. The CDR3 region has the DNA TGCAGTGCTAGTGACGGGAGTCGGTCCTACGAGCAGTACTTC. It specifies CSASDGSRSYEQYF.